These 22 T cell receptor beta chains were sequenced from one sample in a study of cytomegalovirus exposure and HLA in healthy donors. Sequencing was performed with immunoSEQ multiplex PCR; in TCRdb, only in-frame clones are kept and a portion is missing. Of roughly 60,000 clones listed, roughly 96% are singletons. The specimen sequenced was PBMCs. The source is a man younger than 30 in good health and CMV-seronegative.

This chain uses TRBV5-1 with TRBJ2-7; tentative D call: TRBD2 (5 bases). V gave up 2 bases and J gave up 2 bases, with 8 bases separating them. The CDR3 is 13 residues long. Germline loops: CDR1 SGHRS, CDR2 YFSETQ. CDR3 amino acids: CASSFGNPYEQYF. The CDR3 nucleotides are TGCGCCAGCAGCTTCGGGAACCCCTACGAGCAGTACTTC.

This chain joins TRBV28 and TRBJ2-5; D unclear. The CDR3 is 13 amino acids. Per germline, CDR1 MDHEN and CDR2 SYDVKM. The V gene lost 2 bases and the J gene lost 4 bases, with 8 bases spanning the gap. CDR3 in DNA: TGTGCCAGCAGTTTAGTACGGTTAGAGACCCAGTACTTC. Encoded protein: CASSLVRLETQYF. The variable domain in full, with the rest retrieved from reference TRBV28 and TRBJ2-5, is DVKVTQSSRYLVKRTGEKVFLECVQDMDHENMFWYRQDPGLGLRLIYFSYDVKMKEKGDIPEGYSVSREKKERFSLILESASTNQTSMYLCASSLVRLETQYFGPGTRLLVL.

The genes are TRBV9 and TRBJ1-2; the match to TRBD1 covers 8 bases. The CDR3 covers 15 residues. The V and J ends lost 3 bases and 7 bases, in that order; junction bases with no gene match: 11. CDR1 and CDR2 from the germline V gene are SGDLS and YYNGEE. The CDR3 spells CASSEGQGLSGGYTF. The CDR3, as DNA: TGTGCCAGCAGCGAAGGACAGGGTCTTTCGGGTGGCTACACCTTC.

This sequence joins TRBV27 and TRBJ1-2, with D tentatively TRBD1 (5 bases). Germline V gene data show CDR1 as MNHEY and CDR2 as SMNVEV (reference sequence). The CDR3 contains 14 residues. Deletions cut 8 bases from V and 8 bases from J, with 21 bases between. The CDR3 DNA sequence: TGTGCCAGCGCAAAATCCCCAGCGGGGGAGGGCTACACCTTC. As protein: CASAKSPAGEGYTF.

This clone was detected only once. The rearrangement joins TRBV6-6 to TRBJ1-5; D unclear. CDR1 and CDR2 (germline): MNHNY, SVGAGI (reference sequence). The CDR3 runs to 15 residues. Trimming left V 0 bases short and J 3 bases short, with 9 bases between. The CDR3 nucleotides are TGTGCCAGCAGTTACTCTGGACGGGACAATCAGCCCCAGCATTTT. The encoded protein is CASSYSGRDNQPQHF.

The chain combines TRBV4-1 with TRBJ2-7, with D maybe TRBD1 (6 bases). The germline CDR1 and CDR2 sequences are MGHRA and YSYEKL. The CDR3 contains 16 residues. Trimming removed 0 bases from V and 2 bases from J, with 14 bases in between. CDR3 region: CASSQEWQGPAYEQYF. The DNA for the CDR3 is TGCGCCAGCAGCCAAGAATGGCAGGGGCCCGCCTACGAGCAGTACTTC.

J is TRBJ2-5 and V is TRBV18; D may be TRBD1 (6 bases). Trimming removed 3 bases at V and 3 bases at J, with 14 bases between. Per germline, CDR1 KGHSH and CDR2 LQKENI. This CDR3 spans 15 amino acids. As DNA, the CDR3 is TGTGCCAGCTCACCGAGCAGGGGCCTCGAAGAGACCCAGTACTTC. Protein product: CASSPSRGLEETQYF.

The genes are TRBV7-8 and TRBJ2-7, with 7 bases that match TRBD1. The CDR3 is 15 residues long. Unmatched junction bases numbered 9, after V lost 5 bases and J lost 2 bases. The V gene's germline CDR1 is SGHVS and CDR2 FQNEAQ. DNA for the CDR3: TGTGCCAGCAGCACAGACAGGGCACGAGCCTACGAGCAGTACTTC. It translates to CASSTDRARAYEQYF.

This clone was counted a few times. V gene TRBV4-1 combines with J gene TRBJ1-1, with D uncertain. Germline-derived CDR1 and CDR2 are MGHRA and YSYEKL. Between the trimmed V and J ends, which lost 4 bases and 1 base, there was a span of 10 bases. The CDR3 has 14 amino acids. Here the CDR3 reads CASSPLVQNTEAFF. In nucleotides, the CDR3 is TGCGCCAGCAGCCCATTGGTACAGAACACTGAAGCTTTCTTT.

The chain joins TRBV15 to TRBJ2-2; the match to TRBD1 covers 9 bases. CDR1 and CDR2 from the germline V gene are LNHNV and YYDKDF (reference sequence). Germline trimming cut 2 bases from V and 7 bases from J; bases unmatched to any gene: 8. The CDR3 has 16 residues. CDR3 loop: CATSRNVDRGSGELFF. The CDR3 nucleotides read TGTGCCACCAGCAGAAACGTGGACAGGGGCAGCGGGGAGCTGTTTTTT.

This clone is a singleton in its sample. The genes are TRBV4-1 and TRBJ2-2; a weak D match, TRBD2 (6 bases). The germline V gene encodes CDR1 MGHRA and CDR2 YSYEKL. This CDR3 has 12 amino acids. Trimming took off 0 bases at V and 15 bases at J, with 11 bases between the two ends. CDR3 loop: CASSQDWGVLFF. The CDR3 DNA is TGCGCCAGCAGCCAAGATTGGGGGGTGTTGTTTTTT.

This chain links TRBV28 with TRBJ2-4; 7 nucleotides match TRBD2. CDR3 length: 14 residues. Germline V lookup: CDR1 MDHEN, CDR2 SYDVKM. Losses at the gene ends were 8 bases for V and 1 base for J; bases not matched to a gene: 5. This CDR3 is CASDTGGAKNIQYF. In DNA form, the CDR3 reads TGTGCCAGCGATACCGGGGGGGCCAAAAACATTCAGTACTTC.

The CDR3 DNA reads TGTGCCAGCAGCTCGTCGGACAGGGACCACGAGCAGTACTTC. Translated: CASSSSDRDHEQYF. This rearrangement joins TRBV11-3 to TRBJ2-7; 8 bases line up with TRBD1. The germline CDR1 and CDR2 sequences are SGHNT and YENEEA. The CDR3 has 14 amino acids. Losses at the gene ends were 4 bases for V and 5 bases for J; bases not matched to a gene: 7.

J is TRBJ1-6 and V is TRBV4-1; D is unclear. The V end was cut by 1 base, the J end by 5 bases, with 9 bases between. There are 15 residues in the CDR3. Germline CDR1 is MGHRA and CDR2 is YSYEKL. In DNA form, the CDR3 reads TGCGCCAGCAGCCAAGTTTGGCTGGATAATTCACCCCTCCACTTT. Its protein product is CASSQVWLDNSPLHF.

The rearrangement uses TRBV7-9 and TRBJ1-2, with D perhaps matching TRBD1 (5 bases). Deletions cut 2 bases from V and 2 bases from J, with 18 bases between. CDR3 length: 17 residues. Germline loops: CDR1 SEHNR, CDR2 FQNEAQ (reference sequence). In DNA, the CDR3 is TGTGCCAGCAGCTTATGGACGGCGCGGGACGGAAACTATGGCTACACCTTC. Protein sequence: CASSLWTARDGNYGYTF. Looking up the rest from reference TRBV7-9 and TRBJ1-2 gives the full variable domain: DTGVSQNPRHKITKRGQNVTFRCDPISEHNRLYWYRQTLGQGPEFLTYFQNEAQLEKSRLLSDRFSAERPKGSFSTLEIQRTEQGDSAMYLCASSLWTARDGNYGYTFGSGTRLTVV.

The V gene is TRBV20-1, the J gene TRBJ2-1; TRBD2 might be the D (5 bases). This CDR3 is built from 11 residues. V was pared by 3 bases and J by 7 bases, with 7 bases between. Germline assignment: CDR1 DFQATT and CDR2 SNEGSKA (reference sequence). This CDR3 is CSARDLNEQFF. The DNA for the CDR3 is TGCAGTGCTAGGGACTTGAATGAGCAGTTCTTC.

CDR3 protein: CASSRTGGKDRPQHF. The CDR3 bases are TGTGCCAGCTCACGGACAGGGGGCAAGGATCGGCCCCAGCATTTT. This rearrangement joins TRBV18 to TRBJ1-5, with 11 nucleotides matching TRBD1. CDR3 size: 15 residues. V trimming: 4 bases; J trimming: 9 bases; junction bases outside the gene matches: 8. Germline CDR1 reads KGHSH; CDR2 reads LQKENI.

The chain has TRBV29-1 and TRBJ1-1, with D possibly being TRBD1 (5 bases). CDR1 is SQVTM and CDR2 is ANQGSEA in the germline V gene. V was clipped by 2 bases and J by 6 bases, with 13 bases between them. This CDR3 contains 13 residues. DNA of the CDR3: TGCAGCGTTGAAAGGAGGGGACCCCCTGAAGCTTTCTTT. It codes for CSVERRGPPEAFF. Full variable domain (remainder filled in from reference TRBV29-1 and TRBJ1-1): SAVISQKPSRDICQRGTSLTIQCQVDSQVTMMFWYRQQPGQSLTLIATANQGSEATYESGFVIDKFPISRPNLTFSTLTVSNMSPEDSSIYLCSVERRGPPEAFFGQGTRLTVV.

The rearrangement joins TRBV29-1 to TRBJ2-3; 8 bases match TRBD2. Trimming took 3 bases from V and 2 from J; bases not matched to a gene: 19. Germline loops: CDR1 SQVTM, CDR2 ANQGSEA. The CDR3 extends over 19 amino acids. The CDR3 sequence: CSVDLHLSGASGFTDTQYF. CDR3 nucleotides: TGCAGCGTTGACCTCCATCTTTCTGGAGCTAGCGGGTTCACAGATACGCAGTATTTT.

The rearrangement uses TRBV9 and TRBJ2-3, with a weak D call TRBD2 (5 bases). The CDR3 covers 15 residues. Germline assignment: CDR1 SGDLS and CDR2 YYNGEE. Between the trimmed V and J ends, which lost 6 bases and 3 bases, there was a span of 17 bases. CDR3 nucleotide sequence: TGTGCCAGCAAGGCGGGTAGCGCAGATACAGATACGCAGTATTTT. It codes for CASKAGSADTDTQYF. Drawing the rest from reference TRBV9 and TRBJ2-3, the complete variable domain is DSGVTQTPKHLITATGQRVTLRCSPRSGDLSVYWYQQSLDQGLQFLIQYYNGEERAKGNILERFSAQQFPDLHSELNLSSLELGDSALYFCASKAGSADTDTQYFGPGTRLTVL.

V gene TRBV28 combines with J gene TRBJ1-5; D gene unclear. Trimming removed 5 bases at V and 0 bases at J, with 11 bases between. Germline V gives CDR1 MDHEN, CDR2 SYDVKM. This CDR3 is 15 amino acids long. DNA for the CDR3: TGTGCCAGCAGTCCTGGACTTTATAGCAATCAGCCCCAGCATTTT. The encoded protein is CASSPGLYSNQPQHF.

The chain employs TRBV11-2 and TRBJ2-7, with D possibly matching TRBD2 (7 bases). The CDR3 has 15 residues. Trimming left V 1 base short and J 2 bases short, with 12 bases between. CDR1 is SGHAT, CDR2 FQNNGV, per germline. CDR3 DNA: TGTGCCAGCAGCTTAGGGGCGGGGGCTACCTACGAGCAGTACTTC. Amino acids: CASSLGAGATYEQYF.